One sample yielded the 17 T cell receptor beta chains listed below, sequenced in a study of cytomegalovirus exposure and HLA in healthy donors (dated by TCRdb to the late 2010s). The library was built by means of the immunoSEQ multiplex PCR assay. For the multiplex PCR, a mixture combining 60 forward primers for TCR Vbeta segments and 13 reverse primers for TCR Jbeta segments was used. The table was pulled from immuneACCESS by TCRdb, which kept in-frame rearrangements only. Such tables lose some clones; where checked, under half of the loss comes from unresolved V genes, and the rest has no known cause. This sample holds roughly 180,000 clones; roughly 80% were observed only once. 2.4% of the sample goes to the ten largest clones. The sequencing input was PBMCs. The origin of the receptors is a male donor in good health and CMV-seronegative.

The chain carries TRBV7-9 and TRBJ2-4, with 11 bases that match TRBD1. Germline lookup yields CDR1 SEHNR and CDR2 FQNEAQ (reference sequence). V lost 5 bases to trimming and J lost 5 bases; unmatched junction nucleotides: 5. The CDR3 is made up of 15 amino acids. As DNA, the CDR3 is TGTGCCAGCAGCGGGAGGACAGGGGGCGAAAACATTCAGTACTTC. Residues: CASSGRTGGENIQYF.

J is TRBJ1-1 and V is TRBV15; D not certain. The V gene's germline CDR1 is LNHNV and CDR2 YYDKDF (reference sequence). The germline V and J ends were trimmed by 0 bases and 8 bases, with 7 bases remaining between them. The CDR3 consists of 12 residues. CDR3 protein: CATSRDRGEAFF. DNA for the CDR3: TGTGCCACCAGCAGAGATCGGGGAGAAGCTTTCTTT.

For the CDR3, the DNA is TGTGCCAGCAGTGCCAGACAGGGGGCGTTGGGCACCGGGGAGCTGTTTTTT. This gives the protein CASSARQGALGTGELFF. V is TRBV28 and J is TRBJ2-2; 10 nucleotides agree with TRBD1. The trim removed 5 bases at V and 4 bases at J, leaving 10 bases unmatched. Looked up from germline, CDR1 is MDHEN and CDR2 is SYDVKM. The CDR3 contains 17 residues.

The chain is built from TRBV7-6 and TRBJ1-4, with a tentative D call TRBD1 (5 bases). This CDR3 is 16 amino acids long. Trimming cost V 5 bases and J 8 bases, with 21 bases left between them. Germline loops: CDR1 SGHVS, CDR2 FNYEAQ. The CDR3 nucleotides read TGTGCCAGCAGCACGAACCCGGACGGCGGGGGGGAAAAACTGTTTTTT. It is translated as CASSTNPDGGGEKLFF.

With regard to this clone: This CDR3 is also generated by other DNA sequences in the sample. The chain carries TRBV5-1 and TRBJ2-1, with 15 positions matching TRBD2. The germline gives CDR1 SGHRS, CDR2 YFSETQ. The CDR3 extends over 15 amino acids. V lost 2 bases and J lost 8; bases outside the gene matches: 2. The CDR3 bases are TGCGCCAGCAGCTTCGGACTAGCGGGGGGGGATGAGCAGTTCTTC. This sequence encodes CASSFGLAGGDEQFF.

The chain employs TRBV27 and TRBJ2-2; no firm D call. V lost 0 bases to trimming and J lost 3 bases, with 8 bases between them. The V gene's germline CDR1 is MNHEY and CDR2 SMNVEV (reference sequence). This CDR3 spans 15 amino acids. CDR3 nucleotides: TGTGCCAGCAGTTTATCGGGCACGTACACCGGGGAGCTGTTTTTT. Translating it yields CASSLSGTYTGELFF.

This clone appeared a single time. The rearrangement links TRBV10-3 to TRBJ1-1; no firm D call. The germline V gene has CDR1 ENHRY and CDR2 SYGVKD. V was shortened by 1 base and J by 0 bases, with 3 bases between the two germline ends. The CDR3 runs 13 residues. The CDR3 coding sequence is TGTGCCATCAGTGAGTTAGTGAACACTGAAGCTTTCTTT. This gives the protein CAISELVNTEAFF.

Remarks on this clone: The sample has other DNA sequences that encode this CDR3 too. In DNA form, the CDR3 reads TGTGCCTGGAGCGCTGTCGGGTCTGATGGCTACACCTTC. It is translated as CAWSAVGSDGYTF. The chain links TRBV30 to TRBJ1-2; no clear D. CDR3 length equals 13 residues. The germline V gene has CDR1 GTSNPN and CDR2 SVGIG (reference sequence). The V and J ends lost 3 bases and 6 bases respectively, with 14 bases between them.

The rearrangement joins TRBV6-5 to TRBJ2-3, with 10 bases identical to TRBD2. The CDR3 sequence is 15 residues long. With 6 bases clipped from V and 5 bases from J, the junction kept 8 bases outside the gene matches. CDR1 and CDR2 from the germline V gene are MNHEY and SVGAGI. CDR3 DNA sequence: TGTGCCAGCAGGGGGCTAGCGGGAGATCGAGATACGCAGTATTTT. This gives the protein CASRGLAGDRDTQYF.

V and J are TRBV5-1 and TRBJ2-1; TRBD2 aligns across 13 bases. The CDR3 has 15 residues. Germline CDR1 reads SGHRS; CDR2 reads YFSETQ. V shed 7 bases and J 4 bases; nucleotides not matched to a gene: 5. The CDR3 sequence: CASPGTSGKYNEQFF. In nucleotides, the CDR3 is TGCGCCAGCCCCGGGACTAGCGGGAAATACAATGAGCAGTTCTTC.

This clone was detected only a few times. This chain uses TRBV5-4 with TRBJ2-7; the D is unclear. The CDR3 sequence is 14 residues long. Germline V CDR1 and CDR2: SGHNT, YYREEE (reference sequence). The V and J ends lost 0 bases and 3 bases respectively, with 10 bases between them. CDR3 sequence: CASSLGAENYEQYF. CDR3 nucleotide sequence: TGTGCCAGCAGCTTGGGTGCAGAAAACTACGAGCAGTACTTC.

This chain uses TRBV7-2 with TRBJ2-7; TRBD1 might be the D (6 bases). Trimming took 4 bases from V and 6 from J, leaving 16 bases between them. Germline values: CDR1 SGHTA, CDR2 FQGNSA. The CDR3 contains 14 residues. The CDR3 nucleotides read TGTGCCAGCAGCTACGCCCGGAGAGGGGGCGAGCAGTACTTC. Protein: CASSYARRGGEQYF. The complete variable domain, with remaining parts taken from reference TRBV7-2 and TRBJ2-7, reads GAGVSQSPSNKVTEKGKDVELRCDPISGHTALYWYRQSLGQGLEFLIYFQGNSAPDKSGLPSDRFSAERTGGSVSTLTIQRTQQEDSAVYLCASSYARRGGEQYFGPGTRLTVT.

The chain couples TRBV5-4 to TRBJ2-4, with 8 bases that match TRBD1. Trimming cost V 4 bases and J 7 bases; bases outside gene matches: 10. From germline, CDR1 is SGHNT and CDR2 YYREEE (reference sequence). The CDR3 has 15 amino acids. CDR3 residues: CASSPSDRDVNIQYF. CDR3 DNA sequence: TGTGCCAGCAGCCCTTCGGACAGGGATGTTAACATTCAGTACTTC.

The chain couples TRBV7-2 to TRBJ2-7; the D gene is possibly TRBD1 (5 bases). V lost 2 bases and J lost 0, with 14 bases in between. In germline, CDR1 is SGHTA, CDR2 FQGNSA. This CDR3 region has 16 residues. CDR3: CASSLRWGRSSYEQYF. CDR3 sequence (DNA): TGTGCCAGCAGCTTACGATGGGGCCGGAGCTCCTACGAGCAGTACTTC.

This chain connects TRBV5-4 to TRBJ2-2; 7 nucleotides line up with TRBD2. The germline V gene has CDR1 SGHNT and CDR2 YYREEE (reference sequence). This CDR3 has 15 amino acids. The V and J ends lost 4 bases and 3 bases, in that order; junction bases with no gene match: 6. CDR3 in amino acids: CASSTGLRDTGELFF. Here the CDR3 DNA reads TGTGCCAGCAGCACGGGACTAAGGGACACCGGGGAGCTGTTTTTT.

The chain carries TRBV6-1 and TRBJ1-2, with 7 nucleotides matching TRBD1. CDR3 size: 12 residues. V shed 4 bases and J 7 bases; nucleotides not matched to a gene: 3. CDR1 MNHNS and CDR2 SASEGT come from the germline V gene. This CDR3 reads CASSVGQAGYTF. Here the CDR3 DNA reads TGTGCCAGCAGTGTCGGACAGGCTGGCTACACCTTC.

The V gene is TRBV30, the J gene TRBJ2-5; possibly TRBD1 for D (6 bases). The DNA matches TRBJ2-7 better at its end, which makes the J call doubtful. Per germline, CDR1 GTSNPN and CDR2 SVGIG (reference sequence). The CDR3 has 17 amino acids. CDR3 amino acids: CAWSNEFLAIRGYEQYF. CDR3 sequence (DNA): TGTGCCTGGAGTAATGAGTTTTTGGCCATAAGGGGGTACGAGCAGTACTTC.